The present T cell receptor beta chain was sequenced within a study of human T cells and chemical hapten exposure. About the study: Scalp application of diphenylcyclopropenone was performed weekly in patients across the entire roughly 23-week study. Each patch test put 0.01% DPC on the upper back, and results were read at 6 days.

From germline, CDR1 is DFQATT and CDR2 SNEGSKA (reference sequence). There are 15 residues in the CDR3. The ends lost 5 bases at V and 4 bases at J; junction bases unmatched: 8. Time point denoted: pre-sensitization, week 0. The treatment was: therapeutic diphenylcyclopropenone sensitization with weekly scalp DPC. It was unfractionated whole blood from which total RNA was extracted. As handled by the study authors: Sample-level TCR yields exhibited a median of around 100,000, with a range of about 23,224 to 690,600. MiXCR, run by TCRdb on the RACE reads, gives a single entry per CDR3 protein. The V and J calls reflect TCRdb's pipeline rather than the authors' work. The table includes 300,000 to 450,000 distinct CDR3 sequences, approximately 5% detected once.

Sample: whole blood, taken in connection with sensitization to the hapten diphenylcyclopropenone (DPC). The chain couples TRBV20-1 to TRBJ2-7; 13 nucleotides align to TRBD2. The clonotype was recovered from a woman aged 45-59 years with alopecia areata. Some clones in this sample may be carry-over from other donors' samples. In DNA form, the CDR3 reads TGCAGTGCTGAACCCACTAGCGGGAGGGGGTACGAGCAGTACTTC. Translation gives CSAEPTSGRGYEQYF.